This note documents a single T cell receptor (beta chain) sequence. The clone's antigen remains unknown. Nothing much larger sits one base from this clone, and base qualities are not available. The trial excluded patients who had a history of autoimmune disease or who were on systemic immunosuppression. In every dose cohort, peripheral blood was drawn for TCR sequencing at baseline, cycle 4 day 1, and cycle 7 day 1. Samples were obtained from an open-label, multicenter, first-in-human phase I dose-escalation trial of ivuxolimab. Adults with locally advanced or metastatic head and neck squamous cell, hepatocellular, melanoma or renal cell carcinoma were enrolled in the trial. CD4+ and CD8+ T cells were sorted separately from peripheral blood before TCR sequencing. The CDR3 goes from the cysteine to the phenylalanine over 15 residues. Only the CDR3 DNA stays, 45 bases, in frame from base 1. CDR1 and CDR2 (SGHRS, YFSETQ) derive from the germline V gene. The germline V and J ends show losses of 7 bases and 4 bases respectively, and no gene match explains 11 bases of the junction.

This entry belongs to a study of OX40 agonist ivuxolimab in advanced cancers. Regarding the study in general: Ivuxolimab, which targeted the costimulatory receptor OX40 (CD134), was an agonistic, fully human IgG2 monoclonal antibody. Among the approximately 50 dose-escalation patients, around 19 had hepatocellular carcinoma, 15 or so melanoma, 9 renal cell carcinoma and 9 head and neck cancer. The paper covers the monotherapy dose-escalation part of the phase I ivuxolimab trial, which included N of about 56 patients. The dose-escalation cohort was 82.7% male with a mean age of approximately 59 years, ranging from 23 to 79. Intravenous ivuxolimab was administered to patients every 2 weeks at six dose levels: 0.01, 0.1, 0.3, 1.5, 3 and 10 mg/kg. Prior anti-PD-1, anti-PD-L1 or anti-CTLA-4 therapy was permitted, and approximately 41% of dose-escalation patients had received checkpoint inhibitors. Partial responses occurred in three dose-escalation patients: two with cutaneous melanoma and one with hepatocellular carcinoma. Peripheral TCRbeta sequencing was intended to test whether TCR sequence diversity was altered and clonal T-cell expansion was caused by ivuxolimab.

For sequencing of the TCRbeta CDR3 region, genomic DNA was extracted from the sorted cells. The immunoSEQ Assay was used for sequencing of TCRbeta CDR3 regions. The table comes from immuneACCESS by way of TCRdb, which keeps in-frame sequences with V and J called. Part of the clones is missing from these tables; in studies checked, under half for an unresolved V gene and the rest for unknown reasons. A total of 35,000 to 45,000 clones appear in this sample, 82% of them only once. The ten largest make up roughly 24% of the sample. Broader findings and caveats from the paper: At doses of 0.1 to 3.0 mg/kg, clonal expansion of both CD4+ and CD8+ T cells in blood was seen between baseline and week 6. Partial responders in the 0.1-3.0 mg/kg groups had among the lowest normalized peripheral clonal expansion, especially among CD8+ T cells. Low levels of normalized T-cell clonal expansion were also seen in some patients who did not respond. On average, CD8+ T cells showed more expanded clones than CD4+ T cells after ivuxolimab. The antigen specificity of the peripheral T cells that underwent clonal expansion was not determined.

The specimen was CD4+ or CD8+ T cells sorted from blood, collected in a trial of the OX40 agonist ivuxolimab. This chain joins TRBV5-1 to TRBJ1-3, with 7 bases matching TRBD1. The clonotype comes from an adult with an advanced solid tumor such as melanoma, head and neck, liver or kidney cancer. Here the CDR3 is given as CASSRETGSGNTIYF. The DNA sequence follows: TGCGCCAGCTCCCGAGAGACAGGGTCCGGAAACACCATATATTTT.